Listed below are T cell receptor beta chains from one sample, sequenced in a study of T-cell memory formation after mild COVID-19. TCRdb re-derived calls from the 5' RACE reads in MiXCR, one entry per CDR3 protein. In the table there are 200,000 to 300,000 distinct CDR3 sequences, over 15% of which are singletons. Material: PBMCs or a T cell subset sorted from them (not recorded which). The receptor set was obtained from a man aged 18 to 29 who had mild COVID-19 (a few samples of this study predate the infection). Cell type and time point are not known. The CDR3 runs from the conserved cysteine through the conserved F or W. The D gene is left open where the match is weak.

CASSQGASGGLQETQYF TRBD2 TRBJ2-5 17 TRBV4-2
CSAKGGRADTQYF TRBD1 TRBJ2-3 13 TRBV20-1
CASKLSGVEETQYF . TRBJ2-5 14 TRBV5-1
CASSLVGDYYEQYF . TRBJ2-7 14 TRBV5-1
CASSSNRVTDTQYF . TRBJ2-3 14 TRBV27
CASSQDLGQGASQPQHF TRBD1 TRBJ1-5 17 TRBV4-3
CATGPPGTGELFF . TRBJ2-2 13 TRBV7-3
CSAPRDSTGSREQYF TRBD1 TRBJ2-7 15 TRBV20-1
CASSIYRIQETQYF . TRBJ2-5 14 TRBV7-9
CASSKQGTQYF . TRBJ2-3 11 TRBV7-9
CASSEGTSGRKFF TRBD2 TRBJ2-1 13 TRBV10-2
CASSLLTGEAFF . TRBJ1-1 12 TRBV18
CSAATMNTEAFF . TRBJ1-1 12 TRBV20-1
CASSTDSLGRSDYGYTF . TRBJ1-2 17 TRBV18
CASRLVDEQFF . TRBJ2-1 11 TRBV6-2/TRBV6-3
CASSQGGGQQPQHF . TRBJ1-5 14 TRBV11-2
CSAVDAPYGYTF . TRBJ1-2 12 TRBV20-1
CASRTGVNEKLFF . TRBJ1-4 13 TRBV25-1
CASSVGGRPGNTIYF . TRBJ1-3 15 TRBV9
CSARGQEVSYEQYF . TRBJ2-7 14 TRBV20-1
CASTRDYSVNTEAFF . TRBJ1-1 15 TRBV5-1
CASSRGAGDLNSYNSPLHF . TRBJ1-6 19 TRBV4-1
CASSLVGGGNEQFF . TRBJ2-1 14 TRBV7-3
CASSYRARDLDGYTF . TRBJ1-2 15 TRBV6-2/TRBV6-3
CASSRLGNEQFF . TRBJ2-1 12 TRBV6-2/TRBV6-3
CASSYGIEQYF . TRBJ2-7 11 TRBV6-6
CASSGRGADTQYF . TRBJ2-3 13 TRBV25-1
CASSSSGGATGELFF TRBD2 TRBJ2-2 15 TRBV5-4
CASSSGGRRRDGYTF . TRBJ1-2 15 TRBV7-2
CASSRDWFSGANVLTF . TRBJ2-6 16 TRBV7-8
CASTTFGIADTQYF . TRBJ2-3 14 TRBV5-1
CASSRHLEPSTDTQYF . TRBJ2-3 16 TRBV4-3
CASSSLVAQYF . TRBJ2-3 11 TRBV12-3/TRBV12-4
CSADGYNEQFF . TRBJ2-1 11 TRBV20-1
CAISDTKGSTNEKLFF . TRBJ1-4 16 TRBV10-3
CASLFVGAETQYF . TRBJ2-5 13 TRBV6-1
CASSQRQEFGTDTQYF . TRBJ2-3 16 TRBV4-1
CASRPGGDRPEQFF . TRBJ2-1 14 TRBV6-6
CASSFWVAQETQYF . TRBJ2-5 14 TRBV11-2